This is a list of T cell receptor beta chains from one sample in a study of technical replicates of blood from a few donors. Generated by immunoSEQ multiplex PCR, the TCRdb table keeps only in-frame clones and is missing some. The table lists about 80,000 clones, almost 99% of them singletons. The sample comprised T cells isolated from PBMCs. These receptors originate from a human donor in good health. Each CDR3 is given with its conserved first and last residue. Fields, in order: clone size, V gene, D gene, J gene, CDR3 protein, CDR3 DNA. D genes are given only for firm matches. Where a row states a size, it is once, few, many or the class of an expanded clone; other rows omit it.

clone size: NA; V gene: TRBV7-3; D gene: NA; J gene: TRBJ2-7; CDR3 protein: CASSVRQSYEQYF; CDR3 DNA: TGTGCCAGCAGCGTAAGACAGTCCTACGAGCAGTACTTC
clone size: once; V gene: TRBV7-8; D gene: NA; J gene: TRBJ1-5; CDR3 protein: CASSLVVGGEQPQHF; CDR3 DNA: TGTGCCAGCAGCTTAGTAGTAGGAGGGGAACAGCCCCAGCATTTT
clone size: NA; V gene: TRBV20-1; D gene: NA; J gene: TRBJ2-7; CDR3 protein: CSARGVYEQYF; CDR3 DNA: TGCAGTGCTAGGGGAGTGTACGAGCAGTACTTC
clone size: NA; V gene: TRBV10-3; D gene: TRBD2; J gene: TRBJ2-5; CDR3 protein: CATGTSGSGETQYF; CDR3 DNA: TGTGCCACCGGGACTAGCGGGAGTGGAGAGACCCAGTACTTC
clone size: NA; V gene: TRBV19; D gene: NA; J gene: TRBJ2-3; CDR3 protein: CASSIGASPDTQYF; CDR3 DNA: TGTGCCAGTAGTATAGGTGCTAGCCCAGATACGCAGTATTTT
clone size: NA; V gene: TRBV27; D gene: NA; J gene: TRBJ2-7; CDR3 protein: CASSFGQTYEQYF; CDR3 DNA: TGTGCCAGCAGTTTTGGACAAACCTACGAGCAGTACTTC
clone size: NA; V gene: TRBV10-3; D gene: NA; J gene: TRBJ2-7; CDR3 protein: CATMGGVSNEQYF; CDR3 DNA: TGTGCCACCATGGGGGGAGTTAGCAACGAGCAGTACTTC
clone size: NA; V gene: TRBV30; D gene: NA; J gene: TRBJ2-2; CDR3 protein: CAWSVKLVRGNTGELFF; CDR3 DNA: TGTGCCTGGAGTGTAAAACTGGTCCGAGGGAACACCGGGGAGCTGTTTTTT
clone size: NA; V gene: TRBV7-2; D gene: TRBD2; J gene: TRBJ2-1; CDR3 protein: CASSLPSGIYNEQFF; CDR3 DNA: TGTGCCAGCAGCTTGCCTAGCGGTATCTACAATGAGCAGTTCTTC
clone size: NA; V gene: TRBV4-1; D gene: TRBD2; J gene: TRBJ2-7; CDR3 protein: CASSHPGGRTTNYEQYF; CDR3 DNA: TGCGCCAGCAGCCACCCGGGGGGACGGACTACAAACTACGAGCAGTACTTC
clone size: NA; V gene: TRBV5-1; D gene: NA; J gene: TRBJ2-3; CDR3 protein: CASKGTGSTDTQYF; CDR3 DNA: TGCGCCAGCAAAGGAACAGGGTCAACAGATACGCAGTATTTT
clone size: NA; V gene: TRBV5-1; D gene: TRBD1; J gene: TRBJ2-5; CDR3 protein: CASSLGDRGGKTQYF; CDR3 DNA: TGCGCCAGCAGCTTGGGGGACAGGGGAGGGAAGACCCAGTACTTC
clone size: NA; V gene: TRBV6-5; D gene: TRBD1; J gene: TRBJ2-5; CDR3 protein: CASSRGTGSETQYF; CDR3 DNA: TGTGCCAGCAGTCGCGGGACAGGATCAGAGACCCAGTACTTC
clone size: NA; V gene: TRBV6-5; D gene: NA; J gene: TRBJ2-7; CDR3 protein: CASSPDRNYEQYF; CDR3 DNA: TGTGCCAGCAGCCCGGACAGAAACTACGAGCAGTACTTC
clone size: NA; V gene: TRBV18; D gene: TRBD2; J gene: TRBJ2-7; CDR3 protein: CASSPMAGLAYEQYF; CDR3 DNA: TGTGCCAGCTCACCGATGGCTGGACTAGCGTACGAGCAGTACTTC
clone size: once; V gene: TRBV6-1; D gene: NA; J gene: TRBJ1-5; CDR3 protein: CASSDGIRGSSNQPQHF; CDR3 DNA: TGTGCCAGCAGTGACGGAATCAGGGGTAGCAGCAATCAGCCCCAGCATTTT
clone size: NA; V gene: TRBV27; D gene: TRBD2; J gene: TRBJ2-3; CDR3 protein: CASSASLAYSTDTQYF; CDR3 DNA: TGTGCCAGCAGTGCTTCACTAGCGTATAGCACAGATACGCAGTATTTT
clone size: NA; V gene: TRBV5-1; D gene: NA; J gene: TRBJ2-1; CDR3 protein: CASSLAAGSYNEQFF; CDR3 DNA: TGCGCCAGCAGCTTAGCGGCGGGCTCCTACAATGAGCAGTTCTTC
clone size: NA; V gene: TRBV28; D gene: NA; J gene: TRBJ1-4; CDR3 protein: CASSLQDEKLFF; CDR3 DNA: TGTGCCAGCAGTCTACAGGACGAAAAACTGTTTTTT
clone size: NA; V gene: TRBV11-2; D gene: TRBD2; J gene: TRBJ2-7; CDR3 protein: CASSLSAGAYEQYF; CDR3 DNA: TGTGCCAGCAGCTTATCTGCGGGGGCCTACGAGCAGTACTTC
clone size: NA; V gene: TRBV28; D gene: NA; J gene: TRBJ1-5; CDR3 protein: CASSFGPQHF; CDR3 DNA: TGTGCCAGCAGTTTCGGGCCCCAGCATTTT
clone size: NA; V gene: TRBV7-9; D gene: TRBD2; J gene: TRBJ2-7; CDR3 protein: CASSLFSGSSYEQYF; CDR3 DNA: TGTGCCAGCAGCTTATTTAGCGGGAGCTCCTACGAGCAGTACTTC
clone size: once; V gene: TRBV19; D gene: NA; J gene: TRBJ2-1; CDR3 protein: CASSIVSQSYNEQFF; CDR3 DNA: TGTGCCAGTAGTATAGTGTCACAGTCCTACAATGAGCAGTTCTTC
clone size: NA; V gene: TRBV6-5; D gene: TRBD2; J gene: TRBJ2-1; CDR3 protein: CASSYRRREAYNEQFF; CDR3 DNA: TGTGCCAGCAGTTACCGTCGTCGGGAGGCGTACAATGAGCAGTTCTTC
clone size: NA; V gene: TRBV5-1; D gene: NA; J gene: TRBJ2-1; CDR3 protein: CASSLNGSPNEQFF; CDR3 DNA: TGCGCCAGCAGCTTAAACGGGAGCCCCAATGAGCAGTTCTTC
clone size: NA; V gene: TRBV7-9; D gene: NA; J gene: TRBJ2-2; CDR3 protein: CASSLGSANTGELFF; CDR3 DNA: TGTGCCAGCAGCTTAGGAAGCGCGAACACCGGGGAGCTGTTTTTT
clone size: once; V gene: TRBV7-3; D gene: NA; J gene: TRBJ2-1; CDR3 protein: CASSPRSGLYNEQFF; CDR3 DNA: TGTGCCAGCAGCCCCCGGTCAGGACTCTACAATGAGCAGTTCTTC